This is a list of T cell receptor beta chains from one sample in a study of T cells in Graves' hyperthyroidism and ophthalmopathy. Using its own MiXCR run on the multiplex PCR reads, TCRdb lists one record per CDR3 protein. The sample comprises under 65,000 distinct CDR3 sequences, about 53% of which are singletons, and more than 3% rests with the top ten. Sequenced input: blood. Every receptor here comes from a woman aged 55-70 years with Graves' ophthalmopathy. Each CDR3 is given with its conserved first and last residue. Each record gives: J gene, CDR3 length, V gene, D gene, clone size, CDR3 protein, CDR3 DNA. D genes are given only for firm matches. Clone size appears in some rows only: once, few, many, or a class for an expanded clone.

>TRBJ1-6|16|TRBV9|.|.
CASSLAGSSYNPPLHF
TGTGCCAGCAGCTTGGCCGGGAGCTCCTATAATCCACCCCTCCACTTT
>TRBJ2-1|15|TRBV30|TRBD1|few
CAWSAGTGPDNEQFF
TGTGCCTGGAGCGCCGGGACAGGGCCGGACAATGAGCAGTTCTTC
>TRBJ1-5|16|TRBV7-9|TRBD1|.
CASSPEGQGAVQPQHF
TGTGCCAGCAGCCCAGAGGGACAGGGGGCCGTGCAGCCCCAGCATTTT
>TRBJ1-6|14|TRBV27|.|many
CASSFRGDNSPLHF
TGTGCCAGCAGTTTCCGTGGGGATAATTCACCCCTCCACTTT
>TRBJ2-2|16|TRBV20-1|TRBD2|.
CSARDPGGQETGELFF
TGCAGTGCTAGAGACCCGGGGGGGCAAGAGACCGGGGAGCTGTTTTTT
>TRBJ1-5|22|TRBV20-1|.|.
CSAGGRMREQFFGPGSNQPQHF
.
>TRBJ1-1|13|TRBV6-1|.|many
CASSEWVNTEAFF
TGTGCCAGCAGTGAATGGGTGAACACTGAAGCTTTCTTT
>TRBJ1-2|14|TRBV4-3|.|many
CASSQVDSRHGYTF
TGCGCCAGCAGCCAAGTGGACAGTCGTCATGGCTACACCTTC
>TRBJ2-7|16|TRBV7-9|.|many
CASSLALGGTGYEQYF
TGTGCCAGCAGCTTAGCGCTGGGGGGGACAGGTTACGAGCAGTACTTC
>TRBJ2-1|15|TRBV7-9|.|.
CASSISVSSYNEQFF
TGTGCCAGCAGCATTAGCGTGAGCTCCTACAATGAGCAGTTCTTC
>TRBJ1-5|16|TRBV4-2|.|.
CASSQGGYGVNQPQHF
TGTGCCAGCAGCCAGGGAGGGTATGGGGTGAATCAGCCCCAGCATTTT
>TRBJ1-3|14|TRBV28|.|many
CASTGGLSGNTIYF
TGTGCCAGCACGGGAGGACTGTCTGGAAACACCATATATTTT
>TRBJ2-1|13|TRBV20-1|.|.
CSVAPGINIEQFF
TGTAGTGTCGCCCCAGGGATAAACATTGAGCAGTTCTTC
>TRBJ1-2|15|TRBV19|.|.
CASSKLGANDYGYTF
TGTGCCAGTAGTAAACTGGGGGCGAACGACTATGGCTACACCTTC
>TRBJ2-7|16|TRBV5-1|TRBD2|.
CASSSRMTSGSPEQYF
TGCGCCAGCAGCTCCCGAATGACTAGCGGGAGCCCCGAGCAGTACTTC
>TRBJ1-5|13|TRBV28|.|many
CASRWGENQPQHF
TGTGCCAGCAGATGGGGGGAGAATCAGCCCCAGCATTTT
>TRBJ1-5|13|TRBV19|.|many
CASKEYSNQPQHF
TGTGCCAGTAAAGAATATAGCAATCAGCCCCAGCATTTT
>TRBJ2-3|16|TRBV7-2|TRBD2|many
CASSLFLAGGADTQYF
TGTGCCAGCAGCTTATTTCTAGCGGGGGGCGCAGATACGCAGTATTTT
>TRBJ2-6|16|TRBV29-1|.|.
CSVVQLENSGANVLTF
TGCAGCGTTGTTCAATTAGAGAACTCTGGGGCCAACGTCCTGACTTTC
>TRBJ2-3|17|TRBV4-3|.|many
CASSQDTAGTRADTQYF
TGCGCCAGCAGCCAAGATACTGCCGGGACTCGCGCAGATACGCAGTATTTT
>TRBJ1-2|14|TRBV9|.|.
CASSARQLNYGNTF
TGTGCCAGCAGTGCAAGACAGCTAAACTATGGCAACACCTTC
>TRBJ1-1|14|TRBV5-1|.|many
CASSLVGGYTEAFF
TGCGCCAGCAGCTTGGTGGGGGGTTACACTGAAGCTTTCTTT
>TRBJ1-2|13|TRBV5-8|TRBD1|many
CASSSGQGSGYTF
TGTGCCAGCAGCTCGGGACAGGGGAGTGGCTACACCTTC
>TRBJ2-1|18|TRBV5-1|TRBD2|.
CASSLWVSGGALGNEQFF
TGCGCCAGCAGCTTGTGGGTTAGCGGGGGGGCCCTGGGCAATGAGCAGTTCTTC
>TRBJ2-1|16|TRBV15|TRBD1|many
CATSRAGTGSYNEQFF
TGTGCCACCAGCAGAGCCGGGACAGGGTCCTACAATGAGCAGTTCTTC
>TRBJ1-3|15|TRBV4-3|.|many
CASSPIRGGGNTIYF
TGCGCCAGCAGCCCAATCAGAGGCGGGGGAAACACCATATATTTT
>TRBJ1-1|16|TRBV19|.|.
CASRLTGGGAGTEAFF
TGTGCCAGTAGGCTAACGGGTGGGGGAGCTGGGACTGAAGCTTTCTTT
>TRBJ1-6|13|TRBV4-2|.|many
CASSQDGNSPLHF
TGTGCCAGCAGCCAAGATGGGAATTCACCCCTCCACTTT
>TRBJ1-6|14|TRBV14|.|.
CASSQAGSRPPLHF
TGTGCCAGCAGCCAAGCGGGATCCCGACCACCCCTCCACTTC
>TRBJ2-3|16|TRBV25-1|.|medium-sized
CASSEFGGDTSDTQYF
TGTGCCAGCAGTGAATTCGGCGGGGATACCTCAGATACGCAGTATTTT
>TRBJ1-3|17|TRBV20-1|TRBD1|.
CSASSQAGQGGGNTIYF
TGCAGTGCCAGCAGCCAAGCCGGACAGGGCGGGGGAAACACCATATATTTT
>TRBJ1-2|15|TRBV2|TRBD1|few
CASSVRQGASYGYTF
TGTGCCAGCAGTGTGAGGCAGGGGGCAAGCTATGGCTACACCTTC
>TRBJ1-5|15|TRBV20-1|.|once
CSARDASGSEETQHF
TGCAGTGCTAGAGATGCTAGCGGGAGCGAAGAGACCCAGCATTTT
>TRBJ1-1|13|TRBV5-6|.|.
CASSWGRNTEAFF
TGTGCCAGCAGCTGGGGCAGAAACACTGAAGCTTTCTTT
>TRBJ1-5|16|TRBV3-2|.|many
CASSFRKARVGQPQHF
TGTGCCAGCAGCTTTCGCAAGGCGCGTGTGGGTCAGCCCCAGCATTTT
>TRBJ1-5|14|TRBV12-3/TRBV12-4|.|.
CASRLTGSNQPQHF
TGTGCCAGCAGGCTAACAGGTAGCAATCAACCCCAGCATTTT
>TRBJ2-4|16|TRBV18|.|.
CASSPPIGLSKNIQYF
TGTGCCAGCTCACCACCGATCGGACTGTCGAAAAACATTCAGTACTTC
>TRBJ1-1|14|TRBV7-3|.|few
CASSLNAGNTEAFF
TGTGCCAGCAGCTTAAATGCGGGGAACACTGAAGCTTTCTTT
>TRBJ1-2|17|TRBV7-7|TRBD1|.
CASSRMRQGGYNYGYTF
TGTGCCAGCAGCCGCATGAGACAGGGGGGATATAACTATGGCTACACCTTC
>TRBJ1-1|15|TRBV27|TRBD1|few
CASSTRQGGHTEAFF
TGTGCCAGCAGTACCCGACAGGGGGGTCACACTGAAGCTTTCTTT
>TRBJ2-2|13|TRBV7-9|.|many
CASSFGGTGELFF
TGTGCCAGCAGCTTCGGGGGCACCGGGGAGCTGTTTTTT
>TRBJ1-1|16|TRBV19|.|many
CASSIGSIRKNTEAFF
TGTGCCAGTAGTATAGGCAGTATTCGGAAGAACACTGAAGCTTTCTTT
>TRBJ2-7|17|TRBV28|TRBD1|many
CASSPPGGDRGLYEQYF
TGTGCCAGCAGTCCCCCCGGTGGGGACAGGGGGCTCTACGAGCAGTACTTC
>TRBJ2-1|21|TRBV9|TRBD1|many
CASSVATVTGGIYSSYNEQFF
TGTGCCAGCAGCGTAGCTACGGTGACAGGGGGGATTTATAGCTCCTACAATGAGCAGTTCTTC
>TRBJ2-7|13|TRBV29-1|TRBD1|.
CSVVLTGAHEQYF
TGCAGCGTTGTCCTAACAGGGGCCCACGAGCAGTACTTC
>TRBJ1-2|13|TRBV4-2|TRBD1|once
CASSQTGGHGYTF
TGTGCCAGCAGCCAGACAGGGGGCCATGGCTACACCTTC
>TRBJ2-5|18|TRBV27|TRBD1|.
CASSLFGPGTGGAKTQYF
TGTGCCAGCAGTTTATTCGGCCCCGGGACAGGGGGCGCAAAGACCCAGTACTTC
>TRBJ2-7|14|TRBV2|.|.
CASNNPGSFYEQYF
TGTGCCAGCAACAACCCAGGGTCTTTCTACGAGCAGTACTTC
>TRBJ1-1|15|TRBV4-2|.|many
CASSQDLVVNTEAFF
TGTGCCAGCAGCCAAGATCTGGTAGTAAACACTGAAGCTTTCTTT
>TRBJ2-2|20|TRBV7-6|.|many
CASSLAALNYLTALDGELFF
TGTGCCAGCAGCTTAGCCGCCTTGAACTATCTGACGGCCCTCGACGGGGAGCTGTTTTTT
>TRBJ2-1|13|TRBV15|.|.
CATSSEGGYEQFF
TGTGCCACCAGCAGTGAAGGGGGGTATGAGCAGTTCTTC
>TRBJ1-5|15|TRBV6-7|.|.
CASSYCVYGVCSGHF
TGTGCCAGCAGTTACTGTGTCTACGGGGTTTGTAGCGGGCATTTT
>TRBJ2-5|15|TRBV5-6|.|.
CASSTKGGALETQYF
TGTGCCAGCAGTACGAAAGGGGGGGCCTTGGAGACCCAGTACTTC
>TRBJ1-2|9|TRBV7-9|.|.
CASQRGEVF
TGTGCCAGCCAAAGAGGGGAAGTATTC
>TRBJ2-7|13|TRBV20-1|.|.
CSAVTRLAGEQYF
TGCAGTGCTGTGACCCGGCTAGCCGGCGAGCAGTACTTC
>TRBJ2-4|12|TRBV3-1|.|many
CASSAGWDIQYF
TGTGCCAGCAGCGCGGGATGGGACATTCAGTACTTC
>TRBJ2-5|15|TRBV7-7|TRBD2|many
CASSLSTSGRETQYF
TGTGCTAGCAGCTTAAGTACTAGCGGGAGAGAGACCCAGTACTTC
>TRBJ1-2|13|TRBV18|.|many
CASSRTDLYGYTF
TGTGCCAGCTCAAGGACTGACCTCTATGGCTACACCTTC